This TCR beta chain was captured in a study of T cells in Graves' hyperthyroidism and ophthalmopathy. Overall study context: Upon initial diagnosis and before any treatment, peripheral blood was collected.

Germline CDR1 reads LGHNA; CDR2 reads YSLEER. This CDR3 comprises 18 residues. The trim removed 4 bases at V and 3 bases at J, leaving 16 bases unmatched. In the case of this clonotype: Antigen: not known.

General study results and limits: Ophthalmopathy onset followed model prediction by a median roughly 6.5 months.

Using RNA transcripts as the source, TCR beta CDR3 regions were amplified. The HTBI primer set served for first-round RT-PCR of the TCR CDR3. Each CDR3 protein gets one entry after TCRdb re-called the multiplex PCR reads with MiXCR. Here the sample spans hundreds of thousands of distinct CDR3 sequences, 35% being singletons. Diagnoses rested on clinical symptoms, serum thyroxine and TRAb, thyroid ultrasound and orbital computed tomography. Sequenced input: blood. The clonotype originates from a woman in her thirties or forties with Graves' hyperthyroidism. The genes are TRBV4-3 and TRBJ1-1, with 8 bases matching TRBD1. CDR3 DNA: TGCGCCAGCAGCCCGATCGGAACTAAGAACAGGGGGGACACTGAAGCTTTCTTT. This sequence encodes CASSPIGTKNRGDTEAFF.